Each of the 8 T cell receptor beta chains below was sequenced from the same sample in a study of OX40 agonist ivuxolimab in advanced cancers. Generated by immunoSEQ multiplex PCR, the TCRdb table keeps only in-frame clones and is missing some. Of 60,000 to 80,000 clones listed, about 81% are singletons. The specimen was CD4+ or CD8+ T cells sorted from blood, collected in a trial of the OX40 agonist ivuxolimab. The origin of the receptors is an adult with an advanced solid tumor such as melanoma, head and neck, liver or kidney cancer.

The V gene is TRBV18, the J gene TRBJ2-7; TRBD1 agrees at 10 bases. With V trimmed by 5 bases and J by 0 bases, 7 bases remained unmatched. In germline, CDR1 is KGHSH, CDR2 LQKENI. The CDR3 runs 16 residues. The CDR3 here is CASSASTGGTSYEQYF. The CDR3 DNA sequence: TGTGCCAGCTCAGCGTCGACAGGGGGCACCTCCTACGAGCAGTACTTC. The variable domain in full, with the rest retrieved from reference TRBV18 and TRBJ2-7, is NAGVMQNPRHLVRRRGQEARLRCSPMKGHSHVYWYRQLPEEGLKFMVYLQKENIIDESGMPKERFSAEFPKEGPSILRIQQVVRGDSAAYFCASSASTGGTSYEQYFGPGTRLTVT.

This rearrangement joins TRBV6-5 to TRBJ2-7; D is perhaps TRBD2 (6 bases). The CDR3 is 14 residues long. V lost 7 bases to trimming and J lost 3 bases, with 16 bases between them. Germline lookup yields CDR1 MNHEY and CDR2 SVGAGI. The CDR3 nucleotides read TGTGCCAGCATCAAAGGAGGGTCCTTCTACGAGCAGTACTTC. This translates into CASIKGGSFYEQYF.

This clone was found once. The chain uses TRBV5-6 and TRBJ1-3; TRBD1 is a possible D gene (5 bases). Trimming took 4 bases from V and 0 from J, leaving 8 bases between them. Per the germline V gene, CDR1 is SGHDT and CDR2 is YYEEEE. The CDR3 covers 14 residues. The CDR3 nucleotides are TGTGCCAGCAGCCGCCAGGGCTCTGGAAACACCATATATTTT. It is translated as CASSRQGSGNTIYF. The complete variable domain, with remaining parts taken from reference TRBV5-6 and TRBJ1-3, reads DAGVTQSPTHLIKTRGQQVTLRCSPKSGHDTVSWYQQALGQGPQFIFQYYEEEERQRGNFPDRFSGHQFPNYSSELNVNALLLGDSALYLCASSRQGSGNTIYFGEGSWLTVV.

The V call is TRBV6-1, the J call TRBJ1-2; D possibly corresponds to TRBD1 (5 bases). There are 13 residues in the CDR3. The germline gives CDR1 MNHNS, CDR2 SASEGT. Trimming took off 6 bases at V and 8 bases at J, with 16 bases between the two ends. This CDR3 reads CASSLGVSAGYTF. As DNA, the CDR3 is TGTGCCAGCAGCTTGGGGGTATCAGCGGGCTACACCTTC.

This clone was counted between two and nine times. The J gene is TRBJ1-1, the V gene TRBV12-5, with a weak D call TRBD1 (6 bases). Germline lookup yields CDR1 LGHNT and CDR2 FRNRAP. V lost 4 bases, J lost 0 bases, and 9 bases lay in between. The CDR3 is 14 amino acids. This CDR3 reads CASGSQGLNTEAFF. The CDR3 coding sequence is TGTGCTAGTGGTTCACAGGGTCTGAACACTGAAGCTTTCTTT.

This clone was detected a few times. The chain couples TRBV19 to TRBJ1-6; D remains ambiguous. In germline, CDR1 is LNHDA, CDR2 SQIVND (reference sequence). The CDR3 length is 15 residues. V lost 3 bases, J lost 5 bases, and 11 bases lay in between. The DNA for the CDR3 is TGTGCCAGTAGTATTAACTGGCAGAATAATTCACCCCTCCACTTT. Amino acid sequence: CASSINWQNNSPLHF. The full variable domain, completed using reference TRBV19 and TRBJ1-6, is DGGITQSPKYLFRKEGQNVTLSCEQNLNHDAMYWYRQDPGQGLRLIYYSQIVNDFQKGDIAEGYSVSREKKESFPLTVTSAQKNPTAFYLCASSINWQNNSPLHFGNGTRLTVT.

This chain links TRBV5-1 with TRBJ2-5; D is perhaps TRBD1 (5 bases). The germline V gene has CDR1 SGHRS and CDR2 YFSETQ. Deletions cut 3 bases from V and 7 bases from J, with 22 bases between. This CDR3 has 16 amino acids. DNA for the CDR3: TGCGCCAGCAGCTCCCCCCTCATTAAGGGGTTGGGGACCCAGTACTTC. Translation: CASSSPLIKGLGTQYF.

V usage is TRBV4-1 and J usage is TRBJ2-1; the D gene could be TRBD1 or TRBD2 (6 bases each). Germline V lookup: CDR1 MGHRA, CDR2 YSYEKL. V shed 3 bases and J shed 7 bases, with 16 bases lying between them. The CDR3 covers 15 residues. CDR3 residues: CASSQAGGPRNEQFF. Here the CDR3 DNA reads TGCGCCAGCAGCCAGGCCGGGGGCCCTCGAAATGAGCAGTTCTTC.